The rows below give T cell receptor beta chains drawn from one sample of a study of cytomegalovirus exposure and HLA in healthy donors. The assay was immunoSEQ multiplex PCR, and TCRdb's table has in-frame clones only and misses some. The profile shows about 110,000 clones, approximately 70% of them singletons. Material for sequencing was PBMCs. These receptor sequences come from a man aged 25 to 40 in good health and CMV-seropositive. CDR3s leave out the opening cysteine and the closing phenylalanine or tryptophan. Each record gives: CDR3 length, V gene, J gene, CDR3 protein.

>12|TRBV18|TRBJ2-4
ASSPTAGNNIQY
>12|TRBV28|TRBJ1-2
ASSPNPTGYGYT
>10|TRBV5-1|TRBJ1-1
ASSLINTEAF
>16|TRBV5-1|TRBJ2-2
ASSLSSRRVENTGELF
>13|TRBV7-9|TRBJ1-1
ASSLISGRADEAF
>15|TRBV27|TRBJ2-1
ASTSWTGRSSYNEQF
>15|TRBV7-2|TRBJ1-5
ASSLFPVPARNQPQH
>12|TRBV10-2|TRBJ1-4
ASSLGGQNEKLF
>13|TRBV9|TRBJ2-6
VSSGGVSGANVLT
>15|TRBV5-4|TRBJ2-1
ASSESGLAGSYNEQF
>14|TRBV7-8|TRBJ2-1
ASSPRLTAFSNEQF
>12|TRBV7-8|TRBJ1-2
ASSPGQGNYGYT
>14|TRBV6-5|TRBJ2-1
ASSYRTSGGLGEQF
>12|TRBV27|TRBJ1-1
ASSLIQGRTEAF
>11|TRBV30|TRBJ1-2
AWSPEFDYGYT
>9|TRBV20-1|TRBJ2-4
SARSGGIQY
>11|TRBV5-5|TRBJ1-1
ASSLVPDTEAF